Listed below are T cell receptor beta chains from one sample, sequenced in a study of blood T cell repertoires in COVID-19. Clones were read by immunoSEQ multiplex PCR, and TCRdb kept only the in-frame ones, dropping some. Of around 120,000 clones in the sample, around 90% are singletons; the top ten hold roughly 4%. Sequenced sample: peripheral blood. The origin of the receptors is a woman aged 55-70 years with COVID-19, enrolled during active disease. Both conserved end residues are part of each CDR3. Fields, in order: V gene, D gene, clone size, J gene, CDR3 DNA, CDR3 protein. A D gene is named only where the DNA matches it firmly. Not all rows give a size; the values are once, few, many and, for expanded clones, a class.

v_call: TRBV30; d_call: NA; clone_size: NA; j_call: TRBJ1-5; cdr3_nt: TGTGCCTGGAGTGTAACCCGGAGGGAGAGGAGTCAGCCCCAGCATTTT; cdr3_aa: CAWSVTRRERSQPQHF
v_call: TRBV29-1; d_call: TRBD1; clone_size: NA; j_call: TRBJ1-4; cdr3_nt: TGCAGCGTTGAAGGGGGACAGGGACTGCAAAAACTGTTTTTT; cdr3_aa: CSVEGGQGLQKLFF
v_call: TRBV30; d_call: NA; clone_size: NA; j_call: TRBJ1-5; cdr3_nt: TGTGCCTGGAGTCCCCAGGGCCGGGAGCCCCAGCATTTT; cdr3_aa: CAWSPQGREPQHF
v_call: TRBV6-6; d_call: NA; clone_size: NA; j_call: TRBJ1-3; cdr3_nt: TGTGCCAGCCTTGCTATATACGACTCTGGAAACACCATATATTTT; cdr3_aa: CASLAIYDSGNTIYF
v_call: TRBV15; d_call: TRBD1; clone_size: NA; j_call: TRBJ1-2; cdr3_nt: TGTGCCACCAGCAGGAGACAGGGGGCAAACTATGGCTACACCTTC; cdr3_aa: CATSRRQGANYGYTF
v_call: TRBV11-3; d_call: NA; clone_size: NA; j_call: TRBJ1-4; cdr3_nt: TGTGCCAGCAGCTTAATGGGCAGAACTAATGAAAAACTGTTTTTT; cdr3_aa: CASSLMGRTNEKLFF
v_call: TRBV15; d_call: TRBD1; clone_size: NA; j_call: TRBJ1-5; cdr3_nt: TGTGCCACCAGCAGGGGCGAGGGGGCAAACAATCAGCCCCAGCATTTT; cdr3_aa: CATSRGEGANNQPQHF
v_call: TRBV12-5; d_call: NA; clone_size: once; j_call: TRBJ2-1; cdr3_nt: TGTGCTAGTGCCCGTTCGAGCTCCTACAATGAGCAGTTCTTC; cdr3_aa: CASARSSSYNEQFF
v_call: TRBV4-2; d_call: NA; clone_size: few; j_call: TRBJ1-5; cdr3_nt: TGTGCCAGCAGCCAATACACCGCGACAAGTCATCAGCCCCAGCATTTT; cdr3_aa: CASSQYTATSHQPQHF
v_call: TRBV7-8; d_call: TRBD2; clone_size: NA; j_call: TRBJ2-7; cdr3_nt: TGTGCCAGCATCGGGACTAGTTTCCACGAGCAGTACTTC; cdr3_aa: CASIGTSFHEQYF
v_call: TRBV18; d_call: TRBD1; clone_size: NA; j_call: TRBJ1-1; cdr3_nt: TGTGCCAGTTCCATGACAGGGACGAACACTGAAGCTTTCTTT; cdr3_aa: CASSMTGTNTEAFF
v_call: TRBV6-5; d_call: TRBD1; clone_size: NA; j_call: TRBJ1-4; cdr3_nt: TGTGCCAGCAGGGGCGACAGGGGTGAAAAACTGTTTTTT; cdr3_aa: CASRGDRGEKLFF
v_call: TRBV27; d_call: NA; clone_size: NA; j_call: TRBJ1-6; cdr3_nt: TGTGCCAGCAGTCCCCGGACAGTTGGAGGACCCCTCCACTTT; cdr3_aa: CASSPRTVGGPLHF
v_call: TRBV20-1; d_call: TRBD1; clone_size: few; j_call: TRBJ2-2; cdr3_nt: TGCAGTGCTAGTGTCGGGACAGCCGCCGGGGAGCTGTTTTTT; cdr3_aa: CSASVGTAAGELFF
v_call: TRBV7-9; d_call: NA; clone_size: NA; j_call: TRBJ1-4; cdr3_nt: TGTGCCAGCAGCCCACAGTCTCTCTCCACTAATGAAAAACTGTTTTTT; cdr3_aa: CASSPQSLSTNEKLFF
v_call: TRBV5-1; d_call: TRBD1; clone_size: NA; j_call: TRBJ2-2; cdr3_nt: TGCGCCAGCACCCGAGGGGACAGGGACCACGGGGAGCTGTTTTTT; cdr3_aa: CASTRGDRDHGELFF
v_call: TRBV18; d_call: NA; clone_size: NA; j_call: TRBJ2-7; cdr3_nt: TGTGCCAGCTCACCAAGTCAAACACTACTAGAGCGACACGAGCAGTACTTC; cdr3_aa: CASSPSQTLLERHEQYF
v_call: TRBV15; d_call: TRBD1; clone_size: NA; j_call: TRBJ1-4; cdr3_nt: TGTGCCACCAGCAGAGGACAGGGTCTCGGAAAACTGTTTTTT; cdr3_aa: CATSRGQGLGKLFF
v_call: TRBV5-5; d_call: NA; clone_size: few; j_call: TRBJ1-6; cdr3_nt: TGTGCCAGCCGAATTACAGGGCTACACTCACCCCTCCACTTT; cdr3_aa: CASRITGLHSPLHF
v_call: TRBV7-3; d_call: TRBD1; clone_size: NA; j_call: TRBJ2-1; cdr3_nt: TGTGCCAGCAGCTCCGGACAGGGTCCCTACAATGAGCAGTTCTTC; cdr3_aa: CASSSGQGPYNEQFF
v_call: TRBV20-1; d_call: TRBD2; clone_size: NA; j_call: TRBJ2-1; cdr3_nt: TGCAGTGCCAGTTTGGCGGGGGATTACAATGAGCAGTTCTTC; cdr3_aa: CSASLAGDYNEQFF
v_call: TRBV7-8; d_call: NA; clone_size: NA; j_call: TRBJ2-7; cdr3_nt: TGTGCCAGCAGCTTATCGGCGGCCAGGGGTAGGGAGCAGTACTTC; cdr3_aa: CASSLSAARGREQYF
v_call: TRBV7-2; d_call: TRBD1; clone_size: NA; j_call: TRBJ1-2; cdr3_nt: TGTGCCAGCAGTTCAGACAGGGGGCTTTACTATGGCTACACCTTC; cdr3_aa: CASSSDRGLYYGYTF
v_call: TRBV18; d_call: TRBD1; clone_size: NA; j_call: TRBJ2-1; cdr3_nt: TGTGCCAGCTCACCCCGACAGGGGGTAGGCAATGAGCAGTTCTTC; cdr3_aa: CASSPRQGVGNEQFF
v_call: TRBV15; d_call: NA; clone_size: NA; j_call: TRBJ2-7; cdr3_nt: TGTGCCACCAGCAGAGATCCCCCCGGGGAGCAGTACTTC; cdr3_aa: CATSRDPPGEQYF
v_call: TRBV9; d_call: TRBD1; clone_size: few; j_call: TRBJ1-5; cdr3_nt: TGTGCCAGCAGCGTGGGGACAGGAATCAATCAGCCCCAGCATTTT; cdr3_aa: CASSVGTGINQPQHF
v_call: TRBV19; d_call: NA; clone_size: NA; j_call: TRBJ1-2; cdr3_nt: TGTGCCAGTAGGAGGAACTATGGCTACACCTTC; cdr3_aa: CASRRNYGYTF
v_call: TRBV18; d_call: NA; clone_size: NA; j_call: TRBJ2-1; cdr3_nt: TGTGCCAGCTCACCACCGTCAAATGAGCAGTTCTTC; cdr3_aa: CASSPPSNEQFF